This entry lists 17 T cell receptor beta chains sequenced from one sample in a study of blood T cell repertoires in COVID-19. TCRdb's copy holds only in-frame clones and misses some; the assay was immunoSEQ multiplex PCR. The sample lists just under 350,000 clones; around 83% were seen once. Material: peripheral blood. These TCRs come from a man younger than 40 with active or convalescent COVID-19.

This chain joins TRBV10-2 and TRBJ2-1, with D perhaps TRBD2 (6 bases). Germline values: CDR1 WSHSY, CDR2 SAAADI. V was pared by 1 base and J by 10 bases, with 17 bases between. The CDR3 is 15 residues long. In DNA form, the CDR3 reads TGCGCCAGCAGTGAGTTAACACTAGCTGGACGGGAGCAGTTCTTC. This codes for CASSELTLAGREQFF.

The chain recombines TRBV4-1 with TRBJ1-4, with a possible D match to TRBD1 (5 bases). Germline V gene lookup returns CDR1 MGHRA and CDR2 YSYEKL. The CDR3 runs 14 residues. Trimming pared 0 bases from V and 6 bases from J, leaving 8 bases between. The CDR3 is CASSQDRVDEKLFF. In nucleotides, the CDR3 is TGCGCCAGCAGCCAAGACAGGGTAGATGAAAAACTGTTTTTT.

V usage is TRBV4-3 and J usage is TRBJ1-6; 7 bases match TRBD1. There are 16 residues in the CDR3. V was pared by 1 base and J by 7 bases, with 7 bases of the junction left unmatched. Germline-derived CDR1 and CDR2 are LGHNA and YSLEER. CDR3 loop: CASSQAVPQGNSPLHF. Written as DNA, the CDR3 is TGCGCCAGCAGCCAAGCCGTCCCACAGGGGAATTCACCCCTCCACTTT.

This clone appeared a single time. This chain uses TRBV5-1 with TRBJ2-5, with TRBD2 matching over 9 bases. Germline V gives CDR1 SGHRS, CDR2 YFSETQ. The CDR3 is 15 amino acids. Trimming took 5 bases from V and 5 from J; bases not matched to a gene: 10. The CDR3 DNA reads TGCGCCAGCAGAGGGGGACTAGCTCTAAGGGAGACCCAGTACTTC. Its translation: CASRGGLALRETQYF.

This sequence joins TRBV5-1 and TRBJ1-4, with 7 bases matching TRBD1. CDR3 size: 15 residues. V was pared by 4 bases and J by 6 bases, with 9 bases of the junction left unmatched. Germline CDR1 is SGHRS and CDR2 is YFSETQ. CDR3 nucleotide sequence: TGCGCCAGCAGCGCATCAGGGGGTTCTGATGAAAAACTGTTTTTT. Protein product: CASSASGGSDEKLFF.

The gene calls are TRBV3-1 (or the pseudogene TRBV3-2) and TRBJ1-3; D gene ambiguous. Germline V gives CDR1 LGHDT, CDR2 YNNKEL (reference sequence). With 0 bases removed from V and 0 bases from J, the gap between germline ends came to 9 bases. The CDR3 length is 16 residues. CDR3 residues: CASSQDRLSSGNTIYF. DNA for the CDR3: TGTGCCAGCAGCCAAGATCGACTGAGCTCTGGAAACACCATATATTTT.

The chain links TRBV11-2 to TRBJ2-3, with 8 bases lining up with TRBD2. Germline CDR1 is SGHAT and CDR2 is FQNNGV. The CDR3 consists of 14 residues. V lost 2 bases, J lost 4 bases, and 2 bases stayed unmatched. The DNA of the CDR3 is TGTGCCAGCAGCTTAAACGGGGGGGCAGATACGCAGTATTTT. Amino acids: CASSLNGGADTQYF.

The CDR3: CASSLELRSSPLHF. In nucleotides, the CDR3 is TGTGCCAGCAGCTTGGAACTAAGGTCTTCACCCCTCCACTTT. The rearrangement links TRBV7-8 to TRBJ1-6; D unresolved. This CDR3 contains 14 residues. Germline assignment: CDR1 SGHVS and CDR2 FQNEAQ. The V end lost 3 bases, the J end lost 9 bases, and 12 bases lay between the germline ends.

The V call is TRBV28, the J call TRBJ1-5; D gene ambiguous. The CDR3 spans 13 residues. The V end was cut by 2 bases, the J end by 7 bases, with 9 bases between. CDR1 is MDHEN, CDR2 SYDVKM, per germline. CDR3 DNA sequence: TGTGCCAGCAGTTTAAGCGAAGTCCAGCCCCAGCATTTT. Encoded protein: CASSLSEVQPQHF.

The chain has TRBV19 and TRBJ2-5; TRBD2 is a possible D gene (5 bases). The CDR3 is 14 residues long. CDR1 and CDR2 from the germline V gene are LNHDA and SQIVND (reference sequence). The V and J ends lost 1 base and 5 bases respectively, with 11 bases between them. As DNA, the CDR3 is TGTGCCAGTAGTATAGCCCACGGCGGGGAGACCCAGTACTTC. Translating gives CASSIAHGGETQYF.

The chain's CDR3 is CASSQGDLTYEQYF. CDR3 DNA: TGCGCCAGCAGCCAAGGGGACTTAACCTACGAGCAGTACTTC. The chain has TRBV4-1 and TRBJ2-7, with D perhaps TRBD2 (6 bases). The germline V and J ends were trimmed by 1 base and 2 bases, with 9 bases remaining between them. Looked up from germline, CDR1 is MGHRA and CDR2 is YSYEKL. The CDR3 sequence is 14 residues long.

The chain links TRBV7-2 to TRBJ2-7; TRBD2 agrees at 10 bases. The germline V gene encodes CDR1 SGHTA and CDR2 FQGNSA. The CDR3 sequence is 13 residues long. Trimming cost V 8 bases and J 6 bases; bases outside gene matches: 7. The CDR3 spells CASSASGSREQYF. The CDR3, as DNA: TGTGCCAGCTCTGCTAGCGGGAGTCGCGAGCAGTACTTC.

The J gene is TRBJ2-7, the V gene TRBV5-4; 9 bases map to TRBD2. The CDR3 contains 14 residues. J gave up 4 bases and V 3 bases, and 5 bases lay outside the gene matches. Germline CDR1 and CDR2: SGHNT and YYREEE (reference sequence). The CDR3 is CASSSGTSYYEQYF. CDR3 coding DNA: TGTGCCAGCAGCTCCGGGACTAGCTATTACGAGCAGTACTTC.

This clone was recorded only once. The chain employs TRBV19 and TRBJ1-2, with TRBD1 matching over 12 bases. This CDR3 contains 16 residues. After removal of 2 bases from V and 8 bases from J, the junction contained 9 bases not matched to a gene. Germline V gene data show CDR1 as LNHDA and CDR2 as SQIVND (reference sequence). The CDR3 loop is CASSISPGTGGIGYTF. In DNA, the CDR3 is TGTGCCAGTAGTATAAGCCCCGGGACAGGGGGCATCGGCTACACCTTC.

J is TRBJ2-2 and V is TRBV7-7; 12 nucleotides line up with TRBD1. The CDR3 totals 18 residues. Unmatched junction bases numbered 15, after V lost 5 bases and J lost 8 bases. CDR1 and CDR2 from the germline V gene are SSHAT and FNYEAQ (reference sequence). The chain's CDR3 is CASSLSPGQGARAGELFF. DNA for the CDR3: TGTGCCAGCAGCCTTTCTCCGGGACAGGGGGCGCGGGCGGGGGAGCTGTTTTTT.

The table lists this clone with a count of one. The chain uses TRBV28 and TRBJ2-7; TRBD2 matches at 9 bases. The CDR3 sequence is 14 residues long. V lost 6 bases to trimming and J lost 0 bases; unmatched junction nucleotides: 3. Germline V gene lookup returns CDR1 MDHEN and CDR2 SYDVKM. The CDR3 loop reads CASRLAGSSYEQYF. The CDR3 DNA reads TGTGCCAGCAGACTAGCGGGTTCCTCCTACGAGCAGTACTTC.

The chain links TRBV27 to TRBJ1-6, with TRBD1 identical over 10 bases. With V trimmed by 5 bases and J by 10 bases, 8 bases remained unmatched. The CDR3 length is 15 residues. Germline V gene data show CDR1 as MNHEY and CDR2 as SMNVEV (reference sequence). The CDR3 loop reads CASSPTGGRRSPLHF. The DNA of the CDR3 is TGTGCCAGCAGTCCGACAGGGGGCAGAAGGTCACCCCTCCACTTT.